This TCR beta chain was sequenced in a study of T-cell memory formation after mild COVID-19. Study-level information: TCR clusters largely stayed donor specific.

CDR1 and CDR2 from the germline V gene are MDHEN and SYDVKM. The CDR3 has 15 amino acids. With 3 bases removed from V and 5 bases from J, the gap between germline ends came to 17 bases. This clonotype was counted a few times. Via MiXCR, TCRdb re-called the 5' RACE reads, giving one row per CDR3 protein. The top ten hold roughly 23% of the sample, which has some 350,000 distinct CDR3 sequences, over 10% seen once. The source material was PBMCs or a T cell subset sorted from them (not recorded which). The chain couples TRBV28 to TRBJ2-7; tentatively, D is TRBD1 (6 bases). The TCR originated in a man between 18 and 35 years old who had mild COVID-19 (a few samples of this study predate the infection). Cell type and time point are not known. The CDR3 DNA sequence: TGTGCCAGCAGTTTCTCAGCAGGGGCTCTCCACGAGCAGTACGTC. Its translation: CASSFSAGALHEQYV.